This T cell receptor beta chain was identified during a study of T-cell memory formation after mild COVID-19. Study summary: Clustering of TCRs was largely donor specific. Study conclusions and caveats: In pre-infection memory, a portion of responding clones appeared, which suggested that cross-reactive memory joined. Researchers report contracting CD4+ clones mostly in CM and EM, with CD8+ clones in EMRA.

Looked up from germline, CDR1 is SGHTA and CDR2 is FQGNSA. The length of the CDR3 is 15 residues. V was cut by 4 bases and J by 7 bases, with 17 bases left in between. In regard to this clonotype: The target antigen is unknown.

Amplification by 5'RACE using constant-segment primers produced TCR alpha and TCR beta cDNA libraries that carried sample barcodes and UMIs. TCRdb re-called the 5' RACE reads with MiXCR, one entry per CDR3 protein. This sample has some 450,000 distinct CDR3 sequences; 15% to 20% occur once, and the top ten carry about 22%. Sequencing was done on a sample of PBMCs or a T cell subset sorted from them (not recorded which). This TCR was sampled from a man younger than 30 who had mild COVID-19 (a few samples of this study predate the infection). Cell type and time point are not known. The rearrangement joins TRBV7-2 to TRBJ2-1, with D possibly TRBD2 on 5 matching bases. The CDR3 nucleotides are TGTGCCAGCAGCTCCGGGGTCTCGTTCGGGAATGAGCAGTTCTTC. This sequence encodes CASSSGVSFGNEQFF.